Included here is one T cell receptor beta chain sequence, with context. What it binds is not known. Primers: 60 V beta forward and 13 J beta reverse. The table came from immunoSEQ multiplex PCR; TCRdb's copy has only in-frame clones and leaves some out. In the table there are just under 60,000 clones, about four fifths of which are singletons. Trimming cost V 0 bases and J 5 bases, with 17 bases left between them. The CDR3 totals 16 residues. Per the germline V gene, CDR1 is SGHNT and CDR2 is YYREEE (reference sequence). The data belong to a study of glioma-infiltrating T cells after dendritic cell vaccination. Study-level points and caveats: Survival was not directly related to TCR clonality in these patients. Only a small number of patients had complete blood and tumor samples.

Time point of the sample: after dendritic cell vaccination, including at tumor progression/relapse. V gene TRBV5-4 combines with J gene TRBJ1-1; possibly TRBD1 for D (5 bases). This specimen consisted of blood, obtained after dendritic cell vaccination. The receptor comes from a human donor with glioblastoma. CDR3 protein: CASSLAFGGDGTEAFF. CDR3 nucleotide sequence: TGTGCCAGCAGCTTGGCGTTCGGAGGGGACGGAACTGAAGCTTTCTTT.